Many counts were recorded for the clone carrying this T cell receptor (beta chain). Antigen: not known. This specimen belongs to a study of molecular identifiers for immune sequencing clone quantification. Study-wide results and limits: Reportedly, one cell's Jurkat TCR RNA was detected within 1,200,000 naive CD8 cells.

TCRdb used MiXCR to reprocess the PCR reads, holding one entry per CDR3 protein. The table has approximately 500,000 distinct CDR3 sequences, about 22% seen once. Naive CD8 T cell sorting was performed on the CD8+CD4-CCR7+CD45RA+ phenotype. Deletions cut 4 bases from V and 6 bases from J, with 10 bases between. Germline V lookup: CDR1 SGHDT, CDR2 YYEEEE. The CDR3 is 13 residues long. Source material: naive CD8+ T cells from blood, with Jurkat cell RNA spiked in. Noted subset: FACS-sorted CD8+CD4-CCR7+CD45RA+ naive T cells. The receptor was isolated from a human donor in good health. Some libraries in this study had Jurkat cell RNA spiked in. The V and J genes are TRBV5-6 and TRBJ1-4; D unclear. CDR3 residues: CASSHDMDEKLFF. DNA for the CDR3: TGTGCCAGCAGCCATGACATGGATGAAAAACTGTTTTTT.